This T cell receptor beta chain comes out of a study of CD8+ T cells in alopecia areata. About the study: A 6-month period off drug followed tofacitinib, which lasted 6 to 18 months.

RNA, once extracted, was reverse transcribed into cDNA for use as the sequencing template. TCRdb's copy holds only in-frame clones and misses some; the assay was immunoSEQ multiplex PCR. The sample has under 200,000 clones; about two thirds are singletons. Treatment: oral pan-JAK inhibitor, 5-10 mg twice daily. Comment on this clone: The antigen is not known.

Study results and caveats: Researchers say the link of baseline CD8+ expansion to response remains uncertain, with one nonresponder. Persistence of many expanded lesional clones was seen in scalp and blood during tofacitinib. Lesional scalp, especially alopecia totalis/universalis, showed higher clonality than normal scalp.

CDR3 length: 15 residues. Trimming took off 3 bases at V and 0 bases at J, with 9 bases between the two ends. Germline CDR1 and CDR2: SGHVS and FQNEAQ. The source material was CD4+ T cells sorted from blood, sampled at week 4, from a patient treated with tofacitinib. The chain employs TRBV7-8 and TRBJ1-5; D is unclear. The origin of this receptor is a human donor with alopecia areata. The CDR3 nucleotides read TGTGCCAGCAGCTTGGGGTCGCTTAGCAATCAGCCCCAGCATTTT. Encoded protein: CASSLGSLSNQPQHF.